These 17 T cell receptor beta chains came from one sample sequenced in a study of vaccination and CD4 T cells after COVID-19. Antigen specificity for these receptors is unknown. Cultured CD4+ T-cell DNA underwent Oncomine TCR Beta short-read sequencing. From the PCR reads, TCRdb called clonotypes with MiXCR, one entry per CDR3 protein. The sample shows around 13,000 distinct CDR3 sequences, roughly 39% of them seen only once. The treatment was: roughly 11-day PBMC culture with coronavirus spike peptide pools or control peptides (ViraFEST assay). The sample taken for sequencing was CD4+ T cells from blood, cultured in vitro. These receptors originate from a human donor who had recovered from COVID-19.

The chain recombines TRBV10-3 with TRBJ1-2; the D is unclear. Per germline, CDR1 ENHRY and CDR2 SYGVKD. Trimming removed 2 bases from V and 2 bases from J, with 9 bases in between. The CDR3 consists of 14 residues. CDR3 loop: CAISEGRLNYGYTF. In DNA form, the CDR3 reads TGTGCCATCAGTGAGGGCCGACTGAACTATGGCTACACCTTC.

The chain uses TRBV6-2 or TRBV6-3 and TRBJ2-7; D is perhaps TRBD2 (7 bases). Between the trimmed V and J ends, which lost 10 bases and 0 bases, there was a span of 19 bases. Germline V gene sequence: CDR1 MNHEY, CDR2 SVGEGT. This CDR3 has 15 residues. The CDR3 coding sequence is TGTGCCACCCGGGTGAGGGGGGGAACCTCCTACGAGCAGTACTTC. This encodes CATRVRGGTSYEQYF.

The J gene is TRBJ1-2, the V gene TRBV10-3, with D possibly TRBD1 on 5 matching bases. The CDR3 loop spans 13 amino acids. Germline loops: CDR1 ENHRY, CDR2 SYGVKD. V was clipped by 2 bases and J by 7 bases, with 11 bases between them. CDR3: CAISEGGKVGYTF. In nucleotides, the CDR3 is TGTGCCATCAGTGAGGGGGGAAAGGTTGGCTACACCTTC.

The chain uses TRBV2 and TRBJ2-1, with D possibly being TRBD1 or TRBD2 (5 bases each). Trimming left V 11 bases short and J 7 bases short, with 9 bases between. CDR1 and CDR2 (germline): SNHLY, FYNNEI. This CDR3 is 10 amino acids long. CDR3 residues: CAGGRNEQFF. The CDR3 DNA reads TGTGCCGGGGGACGAAATGAGCAGTTCTTC.

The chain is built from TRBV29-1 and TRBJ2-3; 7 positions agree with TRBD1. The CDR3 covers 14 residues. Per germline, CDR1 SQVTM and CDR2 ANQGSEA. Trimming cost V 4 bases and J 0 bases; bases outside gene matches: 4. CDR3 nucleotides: TGCAGCGTTGGACAGGGCGCTAGCACAGATACGCAGTATTTT. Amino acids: CSVGQGASTDTQYF.

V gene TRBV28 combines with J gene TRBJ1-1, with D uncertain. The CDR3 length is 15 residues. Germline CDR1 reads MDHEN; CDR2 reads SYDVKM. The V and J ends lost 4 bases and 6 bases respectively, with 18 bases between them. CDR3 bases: TGTGCCAGCAGTTCTCCCCCTAGTCTACGGCCTGAAGCTTTCTTT. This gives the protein CASSSPPSLRPEAFF.

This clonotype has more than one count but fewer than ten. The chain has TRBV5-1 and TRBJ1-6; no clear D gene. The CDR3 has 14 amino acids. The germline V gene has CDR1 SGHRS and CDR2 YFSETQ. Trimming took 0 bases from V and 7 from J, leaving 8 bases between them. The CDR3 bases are TGCGCCAGCAGCTTGGCCGGCGGGAATTCACCCCTCCACTTT. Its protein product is CASSLAGGNSPLHF.

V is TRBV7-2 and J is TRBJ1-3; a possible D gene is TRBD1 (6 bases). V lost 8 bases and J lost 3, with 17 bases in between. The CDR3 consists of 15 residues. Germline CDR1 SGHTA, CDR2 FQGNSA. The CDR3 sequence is CASDKGGAYGNTIYF. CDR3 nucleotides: TGTGCCAGCGATAAAGGGGGAGCGTATGGAAACACCATATATTTT. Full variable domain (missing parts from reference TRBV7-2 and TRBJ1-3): GAGVSQSPSNKVTEKGKDVELRCDPISGHTALYWYRQSLGQGLEFLIYFQGNSAPDKSGLPSDRFSAERTGGSVSTLTIQRTQQEDSAVYLCASDKGGAYGNTIYFGEGSWLTVV.

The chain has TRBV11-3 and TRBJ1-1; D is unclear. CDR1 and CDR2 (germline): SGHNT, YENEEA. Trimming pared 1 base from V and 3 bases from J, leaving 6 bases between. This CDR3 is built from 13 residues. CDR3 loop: CASSLGRDTEAFF. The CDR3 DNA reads TGTGCCAGCAGCTTAGGGCGGGACACTGAAGCTTTCTTT.

The CDR3 sequence is CASIKAGTTTYEQYF. The CDR3 region has the DNA TGTGCCAGCATTAAGGCAGGGACAACGACTTACGAGCAGTACTTC. The J gene is TRBJ2-7, the V gene TRBV6-2 or TRBV6-3; maybe TRBD1 (6 bases). CDR1 and CDR2 (germline): MNHEY, SVGEGT. This CDR3 contains 15 residues. Trimming removed 7 bases at V and 4 bases at J, with 20 bases between.

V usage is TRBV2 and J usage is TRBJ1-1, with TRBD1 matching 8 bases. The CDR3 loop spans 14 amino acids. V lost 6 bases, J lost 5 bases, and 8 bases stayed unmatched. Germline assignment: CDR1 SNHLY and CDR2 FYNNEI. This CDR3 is CASRQDRVGTEAFF. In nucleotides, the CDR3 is TGTGCCAGCAGACAGGACAGGGTGGGGACTGAAGCTTTCTTT.

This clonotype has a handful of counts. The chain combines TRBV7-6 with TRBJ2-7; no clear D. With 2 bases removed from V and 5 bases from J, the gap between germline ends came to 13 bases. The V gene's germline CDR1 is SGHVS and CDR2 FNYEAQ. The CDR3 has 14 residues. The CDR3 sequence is CASSLNPGTNEQYF. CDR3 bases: TGTGCCAGCAGCTTAAATCCAGGAACCAACGAGCAGTACTTC.

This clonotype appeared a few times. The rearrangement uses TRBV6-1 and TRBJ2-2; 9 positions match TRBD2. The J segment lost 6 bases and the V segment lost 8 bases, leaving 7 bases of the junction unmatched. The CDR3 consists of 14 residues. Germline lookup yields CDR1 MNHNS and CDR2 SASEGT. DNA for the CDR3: TGTGCCAGCGAGAGGGGCGGGGGGGCCGGGGAGCTGTTTTTT. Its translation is CASERGGGAGELFF.

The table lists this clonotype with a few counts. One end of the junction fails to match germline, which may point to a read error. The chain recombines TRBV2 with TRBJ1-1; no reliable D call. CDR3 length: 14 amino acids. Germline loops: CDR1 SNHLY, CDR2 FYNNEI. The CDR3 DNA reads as TGCGCCAGCAGCCCGGCGGGATTGAACACTGAAGCTTTCTTT. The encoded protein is CASSPAGLNTEAFF.

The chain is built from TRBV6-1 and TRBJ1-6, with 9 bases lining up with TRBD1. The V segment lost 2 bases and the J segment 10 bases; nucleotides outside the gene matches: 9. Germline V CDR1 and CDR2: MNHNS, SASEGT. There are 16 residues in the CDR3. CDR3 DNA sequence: TGTGCCAGCAGTGAATGGGCGGGACAGGGAAGATCACCCCTCCACTTT. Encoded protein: CASSEWAGQGRSPLHF.

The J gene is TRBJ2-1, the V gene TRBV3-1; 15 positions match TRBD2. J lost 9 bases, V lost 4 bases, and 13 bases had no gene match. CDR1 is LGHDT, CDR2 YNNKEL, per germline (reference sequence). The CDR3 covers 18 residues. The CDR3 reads CASSLSGLAGGRFGEQFF. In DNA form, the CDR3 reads TGTGCCAGCAGCCTTTCCGGACTAGCGGGGGGGCGCTTCGGTGAGCAGTTCTTC.

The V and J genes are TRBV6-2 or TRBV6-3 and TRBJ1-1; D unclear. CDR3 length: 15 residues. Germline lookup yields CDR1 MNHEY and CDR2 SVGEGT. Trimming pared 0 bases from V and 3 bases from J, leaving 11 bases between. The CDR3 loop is CASSYSSGLYTEAFF. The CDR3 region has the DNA TGTGCCAGCAGTTACTCGTCGGGATTGTACACTGAAGCTTTCTTT.